This TCR beta chain was sequenced during a study of post-analysis software for immune sequencing data. General observations from the study: Four or five TRBV segments (TRBV5-6, TRBV5-1 and TRBV20-1 among them) occurred more frequently in patients than in controls.

TCR beta cDNA libraries included unique molecular identifiers. Approximately 500,000 cDNA molecules were recovered from an input of 1 to 10 million T cells. TCRdb re-called the PCR reads through MiXCR, storing one row per CDR3 protein. This table has around 440,000 distinct CDR3 sequences, roughly 46% appearing once. Note on this clonotype: Its specificity is not known.

The germline V gene has CDR1 MDHEN and CDR2 SYDVKM. V was shortened by 9 bases and J by 3 bases, with 18 bases between the two germline ends. The CDR3 is made up of 14 amino acids. This clonotype was sampled from a girl between 10 and 17 years old with multiple sclerosis. The rearrangement uses TRBV28 and TRBJ2-7; D may be TRBD2 (6 bases). Specimen: blood. DNA for the CDR3: TGTGCCAGTAGAGGTGGCAGACTAGGCTACGAGCAGTACTTC. It encodes CASRGGRLGYEQYF.